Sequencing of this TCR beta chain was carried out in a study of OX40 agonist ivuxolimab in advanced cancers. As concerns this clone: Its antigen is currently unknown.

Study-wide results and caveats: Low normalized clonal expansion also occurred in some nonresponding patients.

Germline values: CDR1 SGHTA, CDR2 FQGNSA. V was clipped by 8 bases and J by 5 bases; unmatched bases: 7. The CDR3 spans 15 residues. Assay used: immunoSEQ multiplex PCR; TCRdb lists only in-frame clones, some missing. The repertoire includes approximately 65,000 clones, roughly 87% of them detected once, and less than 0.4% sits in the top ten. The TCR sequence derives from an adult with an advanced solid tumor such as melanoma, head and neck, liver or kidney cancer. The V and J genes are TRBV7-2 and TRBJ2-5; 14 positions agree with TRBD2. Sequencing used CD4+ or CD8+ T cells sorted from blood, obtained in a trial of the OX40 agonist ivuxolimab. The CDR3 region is CASRRLAGGLETQYF. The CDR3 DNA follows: TGTGCCAGCCGGAGACTAGCGGGGGGGCTGGAGACCCAGTACTTC.